This paragraph reports one TCR beta chain. The table came from immunoSEQ multiplex PCR; TCRdb's copy has only in-frame clones and leaves some out. The sample shows over 120,000 clones, about 89% of them seen only once. Germline-derived CDR1 and CDR2 are MGHRA and YSYEKL. V lost 4 bases, J lost 5 bases, and 11 bases lay in between. The CDR3 is 13 residues long. This specimen belongs to a study of blood T cell repertoires in COVID-19. Study-level background: Sources were T cells, B-cell-depleted T cells, or PBMCs; the material itself was cDNA or gDNA.

This clonotype was obtained from a man aged 55 to 70 with active or convalescent COVID-19. The chain recombines TRBV4-1 with TRBJ2-5; D ambiguous. Sequenced sample: peripheral blood. CDR3 protein: CASSRLAGETQYF. DNA of the CDR3: TGCGCCAGCAGCCGGTTAGCCGGGGAGACCCAGTACTTC.